These 16 T cell receptor beta chains were all obtained from the same sample, sequenced in a study of CD8+CD57+ T cells in acquired aplastic anemia. CDR3 and TCR beta VDJ profiling relied on a genomic DNA template. One entry per CDR3 protein results from TCRdb running MiXCR on the reads. In the table there are 200,000 to 250,000 distinct CDR3 sequences, 34% of which are singletons. The sequenced material came from sorted CD4+, CD8+, or CD8+CD57+ T cells (not recorded which) from PBMCs. These receptors were obtained from a human donor in good health, serving as a control.

The rearrangement uses TRBV7-9 and TRBJ1-2, with D possibly being TRBD1 (6 bases). Germline loops: CDR1 SEHNR, CDR2 FQNEAQ (reference sequence). This CDR3 has 13 residues. The germline V and J ends were trimmed by 7 bases and 5 bases, with 14 bases remaining between them. Here the CDR3 reads CASTPEGTYGYTF. In nucleotides, the CDR3 is TGTGCCAGCACCCCGGAGGGGACATATGGCTACACCTTC.

This chain links TRBV15 with TRBJ2-1; possible D gene TRBD2, 5 bases. CDR1 is LNHNV, CDR2 YYDKDF, per germline (reference sequence). The length of the CDR3 is 14 residues. Deletions cut 4 bases from V and 5 bases from J, with 12 bases between. The CDR3 sequence is CATSNPGFDNEQFF. DNA for the CDR3: TGTGCCACCAGCAACCCGGGATTCGACAATGAGCAGTTCTTC. The full variable domain, with the rest looked up from reference TRBV15 and TRBJ2-1, is DAMVIQNPRYQVTQFGKPVTLSCSQTLNHNVMYWYQQKSSQAPKLLFHYYDKDFNNEADTPDNFQSRRPNTSFCFLDIRSPGLGDTAMYLCATSNPGFDNEQFFGPGTRLTVL.

This clonotype was observed at least ten times. The rearrangement links TRBV5-5 to TRBJ1-2; D is unclear. Between the trimmed V and J ends, which lost 0 bases and 4 bases, there was a span of 13 bases. There are 15 residues in the CDR3. The V gene's germline CDR1 is SGHKS and CDR2 YYEKEE (reference sequence). CDR3 sequence: CASSLAWSFSYGYTF. CDR3 coding DNA: TGTGCCAGCAGCTTGGCCTGGTCTTTTAGCTATGGCTACACCTTC. The full variable domain, completed using reference TRBV5-5 and TRBJ1-2, is DAGVTQSPTHLIKTRGQQVTLRCSPISGHKSVSWYQQVLGQGPQFIFQYYEKEERGRGNFPDRFSARQFPNYSSELNVNALLLGDSALYLCASSLAWSFSYGYTFGSGTRLTVV.

This clonotype has a single count. This chain links TRBV10-2 with TRBJ2-7; perhaps TRBD2 as D (6 bases). This CDR3 contains 15 residues. Trimming removed 5 bases from V and 0 bases from J, with 14 bases in between. Germline CDR1 reads WSHSY; CDR2 reads SAAADI. Here the CDR3 DNA reads TGCGCCAGCAGTCAAAGGGCGGGGAACTCCTACGAGCAGTACTTC. It yields the protein CASSQRAGNSYEQYF.

This sequence joins TRBV12-3 or TRBV12-4 and TRBJ2-1; TRBD1 aligns across 9 bases. J gave up 9 bases and V 6 bases, and 12 bases lay outside the gene matches. The CDR3 is 15 residues long. As DNA, the CDR3 is TGTGCCAGCAGCCCAGGACAGGGGAGTATTGGTGAGCAGTTCTTC. Protein: CASSPGQGSIGEQFF.

This clonotype has ten or more counts. This chain links TRBV20-1 with TRBJ1-5; D uncertain. V lost 3 bases to trimming and J lost 5 bases, with 14 bases between them. This CDR3 has 14 amino acids. CDR1 DFQATT and CDR2 SNEGSKA come from the germline V gene (reference sequence). CDR3 coding DNA: TGCAGTGCTAGTAGGAGCGGTGGGGATCAGCCCCAGCATTTT. Translating gives CSASRSGGDQPQHF.

This clonotype was seen more than once but under ten times. A much bigger clone sits one base away, suggesting this may be a read error. The V gene is TRBV10-2, the J gene TRBJ2-5, with no clear D. Trimming removed 4 bases from V and 5 bases from J, with 11 bases in between. CDR1 and CDR2 (germline): WSHSY, SAAADI. The CDR3 has 13 amino acids. CDR3 DNA: TGCGCCAGCAGTGTTTCCAAAAGGGAGACCCAGTACTTC. Its protein is CASSVSKRETQYF.

This clonotype was picked up one time. The genes are TRBV19 and TRBJ1-2; D is uncertain. Germline V gene lookup returns CDR1 LNHDA and CDR2 SQIVND (reference sequence). The CDR3 contains 15 residues. With 4 bases removed from V and 0 bases from J, the gap between germline ends came to 12 bases. As DNA, the CDR3 is TGTGCCAGTAGTACCCACAGAGACTCTAACTATGGCTACACCTTC. It specifies CASSTHRDSNYGYTF. Full variable domain (remainder filled in from reference TRBV19 and TRBJ1-2): DGGITQSPKYLFRKEGQNVTLSCEQNLNHDAMYWYRQDPGQGLRLIYYSQIVNDFQKGDIAEGYSVSREKKESFPLTVTSAQKNPTAFYLCASSTHRDSNYGYTFGSGTRLTVV.

The sample holds many counts of this clonotype. V usage is TRBV2 and J usage is TRBJ2-3; D is possibly TRBD1 or TRBD2 (5 bases each). The ends were cut back, 6 bases at V and 4 bases at J, with 14 bases in the middle. The CDR3 is 14 residues long. Germline V gene lookup returns CDR1 SNHLY and CDR2 FYNNEI. The CDR3 region is CASRDAGRADTQYF. The CDR3 region has the DNA TGTGCCAGCAGGGATGCGGGCAGGGCAGATACGCAGTATTTT. Variable domain in full (rest from reference TRBV2 and TRBJ2-3): EPEVTQTPSHQVTQMGQEVILRCVPISNHLYFYWYRQILGQKVEFLVSFYNNEISEKSEIFDDQFSVERPDGSNFTLKIRSTKLEDSAMYFCASRDAGRADTQYFGPGTRLTVL.

Remarks on this clonotype: This could be a read error, since a much larger clone is one nucleotide away. The rearrangement joins TRBV12-3 or TRBV12-4 to TRBJ2-7, with TRBD1 matching over 10 bases. The CDR3 sequence is 13 residues long. The J segment lost 9 bases and the V segment lost 6 bases, leaving 8 bases of the junction unmatched. The CDR3 DNA reads TGTGCCAGCAGACCGGGACAGGGGACAATGCAGTACTTC. Amino acid sequence: CASRPGQGTMQYF.

In its sample, this clonotype was seen a few times. This chain links TRBV5-1 with TRBJ2-2, with 10 bases fitting TRBD2. V lost 7 bases to trimming and J lost 5 bases; unmatched junction nucleotides: 8. Germline CDR1 is SGHRS and CDR2 is YFSETQ. The CDR3 runs to 15 residues. The CDR3, as DNA: TGCGCCAGCCAGCCGATAGCGGGAGGAACCGGGGAGCTGTTTTTT. Protein: CASQPIAGGTGELFF.

The V call is TRBV5-1, the J call TRBJ2-3, with TRBD2 as a possible D gene (5 bases). The CDR3 is 14 amino acids. V shed 5 bases and J shed 10 bases, with 20 bases lying between them. The germline V gene has CDR1 SGHRS and CDR2 YFSETQ. The CDR3 sequence: CASRAIESSSSQYF. Here the CDR3 DNA reads TGCGCCAGCAGGGCTATAGAAAGCTCTAGCTCGCAGTATTTT.

This clonotype was recorded a few times. V is TRBV29-1 and J is TRBJ2-5; 10 nucleotides line up with TRBD2. CDR3 size: 14 residues. V lost 2 bases to trimming and J lost 5 bases; unmatched junction nucleotides: 5. In germline, CDR1 is SQVTM, CDR2 ANQGSEA. The CDR3, as DNA: TGCAGCGTTGAATTAGCGGGGGGCCAGGAGACCCAGTACTTC. Residues: CSVELAGGQETQYF.

In its sample, this clonotype is medium-sized (0.01 to 0.1%). The chain uses TRBV25-1 and TRBJ1-2; D call uncertain. CDR3 size: 13 residues. Per the germline V gene, CDR1 is MGHDK and CDR2 is SYGVNS. With 1 base removed from V and 5 bases from J, the gap between germline ends came to 8 bases. CDR3 nucleotide sequence: TGTGCCAGCAGTGAATTGGACTGGTATGGCTACACCTTC. Encoded protein: CASSELDWYGYTF.

The V gene is TRBV2, the J gene TRBJ1-1, with D maybe TRBD1 (5 bases). CDR1 and CDR2 from the germline V gene are SNHLY and FYNNEI. Trimming pared 7 bases from V and 2 bases from J, leaving 11 bases between. There are 13 residues in the CDR3. The CDR3 reads CASNFQGNTEAFF. The DNA for the CDR3 is TGTGCCAGCAATTTCCAGGGTAACACTGAAGCTTTCTTT.

The chain is built from TRBV10-3 and TRBJ1-1; 9 bases are a match to TRBD1. The ends lost 3 bases at V and 6 bases at J; junction bases unmatched: 8. Germline V lookup: CDR1 ENHRY, CDR2 SYGVKD. The CDR3 loop spans 15 amino acids. This CDR3 is CAISDRDRAGPEAFF. CDR3 in DNA: TGTGCCATCAGTGACCGGGACAGGGCGGGACCTGAAGCTTTCTTT.